The next 24 T cell receptor beta chains were all read from a single sample in a study of T cell responses to AZD1222 COVID-19 vaccine. Clones were sequenced by immunoSEQ multiplex PCR, and TCRdb holds only the in-frame ones, with some missing. The sample lists some 120,000 clones, 80% to 90% occurring once. The source was peripheral blood, collected 28 days after the second AZD1222 dose. Source of these receptors: an adult who received the AZD1222 COVID-19 vaccine.

This clone was seen once. The genes are TRBV4-2 and TRBJ1-2; D might be TRBD1 (6 bases). In germline, CDR1 is LGHNA, CDR2 YNFKEQ. The length of the CDR3 is 16 residues. Trimming took 1 base from V and 8 from J, leaving 20 bases between them. The CDR3 protein is CASSQGHQGTMPGYTF. The CDR3 coding sequence is TGTGCCAGCAGCCAAGGTCATCAGGGGACTATGCCGGGCTACACCTTC.

J is TRBJ2-2 and V is TRBV7-9; D unresolved. Trimming pared 5 bases from V and 5 bases from J, leaving 9 bases between. The germline CDR1 and CDR2 sequences are SEHNR and FQNEAQ (reference sequence). The CDR3 spans 13 residues. CDR3 nucleotides: TGTGCCAGCAGCGCCTTTCTAACCGGGGAGCTGTTTTTT. This encodes CASSAFLTGELFF. The variable domain in full, completed from reference TRBV7-9 and TRBJ2-2, reads DTGVSQNPRHKITKRGQNVTFRCDPISEHNRLYWYRQTLGQGPEFLTYFQNEAQLEKSRLLSDRFSAERPKGSFSTLEIQRTEQGDSAMYLCASSAFLTGELFFGEGSRLTVL.

This clone was counted only a few times. The chain couples TRBV5-1 to TRBJ1-6, with D maybe TRBD1 (5 bases). Deletions cut 2 bases from V and 8 bases from J, with 14 bases between. Germline lookup yields CDR1 SGHRS and CDR2 YFSETQ. The length of the CDR3 is 15 residues. This CDR3 reads CASSFGPGEHSPLHF. CDR3 DNA: TGCGCCAGCAGCTTCGGCCCGGGGGAGCATTCACCCCTCCACTTT.

Remarks on this clone: The identical CDR3 is also encoded by other nucleotide sequences in the sample. The rearrangement links TRBV29-1 to TRBJ1-2, with D hard to call. Trimming took off 7 bases at V and 1 base at J, with 10 bases between the two ends. The CDR3 is 12 residues long. Germline loops: CDR1 SQVTM, CDR2 ANQGSEA. CDR3 in DNA: TGCAGCGGTACGGGTTTTAACTATGGCTACACCTTC. Protein: CSGTGFNYGYTF.

The rearrangement joins TRBV15 to TRBJ2-1, with TRBD2 matching over 10 bases. J was trimmed by 9 bases and V by 5 bases; bases with no gene match: 4. This CDR3 spans 13 amino acids. Per germline, CDR1 LNHNV and CDR2 YYDKDF (reference sequence). The CDR3 region is CATSVAGGGEQFF. In nucleotides, the CDR3 is TGTGCCACCAGCGTAGCGGGAGGCGGTGAGCAGTTCTTC.

This chain joins TRBV7-9 and TRBJ1-1; D uncertain. The CDR3 is 15 amino acids. V lost 5 bases and J lost 2, with 15 bases in between. Germline CDR1 reads SEHNR; CDR2 reads FQNEAQ (reference sequence). The CDR3 DNA reads as TGTGCCAGCAGCCAGAGGGCTGGCAGCAACACTGAAGCTTTCTTT. Translation: CASSQRAGSNTEAFF.

This clone was found once. The chain carries TRBV10-3 and TRBJ1-6; possibly TRBD1 for D (6 bases). Germline V lookup: CDR1 ENHRY, CDR2 SYGVKD. Between the trimmed V and J ends, which lost 10 bases and 0 bases, there was a span of 13 bases. The CDR3 loop spans 15 amino acids. The CDR3, as DNA: TGTGCCAGCCACCCGGACAGCTCCTATAATTCACCCCTCCACTTT. Encoded protein: CASHPDSSYNSPLHF.

V gene TRBV27 combines with J gene TRBJ1-5, with 8 bases that match TRBD1. The junction had 3 bases not matched to a gene; V was cut back by 4 bases and J by 1 base. There are 15 residues in the CDR3. Germline lookup yields CDR1 MNHEY and CDR2 SMNVEV (reference sequence). The DNA for the CDR3 is TGTGCCAGCAGTTCAGACAGGGGAAGCAATCAGCCCCAGCATTTT. Encoded protein: CASSSDRGSNQPQHF.

The chain couples TRBV7-2 to TRBJ2-7, with unresolved D. This CDR3 is built from 16 residues. CDR1 and CDR2 (germline): SGHTA, FQGNSA. The germline V and J ends were trimmed by 0 bases and 0 bases, with 12 bases remaining between them. CDR3 loop: CASSLARNSISYEQYF. As DNA, the CDR3 is TGTGCCAGCAGCTTAGCGAGAAACAGCATCTCCTACGAGCAGTACTTC.

This chain links TRBV6-5 with TRBJ2-1, with TRBD2 matching over 8 bases. The CDR3 is 14 amino acids. Germline CDR1 MNHEY, CDR2 SVGAGI. Trimming at V came to 10 bases and at J to 6 bases, leaving 11 bases not matched to a gene. This CDR3 is CATRAGVVINEQFF. In nucleotides, the CDR3 is TGTGCCACTCGAGCGGGAGTGGTGATCAATGAGCAGTTCTTC.

As to this clone: One end of the junction is discordant with germline, which a read error may explain. V usage is TRBV6-1 and J usage is TRBJ1-3; possibly TRBD1 for D (5 bases). Germline loops: CDR1 MNHNS, CDR2 SASEGT. CDR3 size: 18 residues. CDR3 nucleotide sequence: TGTGCCAGCAGTGAGGCGCGGGACCTGGGCCAATCTGGGAACACCATATATTTT. Its protein is CASSEARDLGQSGNTIYF.

The chain recombines TRBV18 with TRBJ2-3; TRBD1 aligns across 8 bases. With V trimmed by 2 bases and J by 2 bases, 3 bases remained unmatched. The CDR3 length is 15 residues. Germline assignment: CDR1 KGHSH and CDR2 LQKENI. The CDR3 region is CASSPGTGPTDTQYF. For the CDR3, the DNA is TGTGCCAGCTCACCAGGGACAGGTCCCACAGATACGCAGTATTTT.

V gene TRBV19 combines with J gene TRBJ1-1; the match to TRBD1 covers 7 bases. The ends lost 5 bases at V and 0 bases at J; junction bases unmatched: 3. Germline V gives CDR1 LNHDA, CDR2 SQIVND (reference sequence). The CDR3 has 14 amino acids. In DNA form, the CDR3 reads TGTGCCAGTAGTTTGACAGGGATGAACACTGAAGCTTTCTTT. Translating gives CASSLTGMNTEAFF. The full variable domain, completed using reference TRBV19 and TRBJ1-1, is DGGITQSPKYLFRKEGQNVTLSCEQNLNHDAMYWYRQDPGQGLRLIYYSQIVNDFQKGDIAEGYSVSREKKESFPLTVTSAQKNPTAFYLCASSLTGMNTEAFFGQGTRLTVV.

This chain joins TRBV5-4 and TRBJ2-7, with 8 bases aligning to TRBD1. The germline CDR1 and CDR2 sequences are SGHNT and YYREEE (reference sequence). V lost 4 bases, J lost 6 bases, and 9 bases stayed unmatched. The CDR3 runs to 14 residues. The CDR3: CASSDRTGLGEQYF. Written as DNA, the CDR3 is TGTGCCAGCAGCGACCGGACAGGGCTTGGCGAGCAGTACTTC.

The V gene is TRBV20-1, the J gene TRBJ1-2; the D is unclear. The germline V gene encodes CDR1 DFQATT and CDR2 SNEGSKA (reference sequence). The CDR3 has 11 residues. V lost 1 base and J 8 bases, leaving 8 bases between the germline ends. As DNA, the CDR3 is TGCAGTGCTAGAGTCCCGGGGGGCTACACCTTC. Translating gives CSARVPGGYTF.

This chain joins TRBV5-8 and TRBJ1-5; D remains ambiguous. CDR1 SGHTS and CDR2 YDEGEE come from the germline V gene. This CDR3 has 15 residues. Trimming took off 5 bases at V and 7 bases at J, with 19 bases between the two ends. The CDR3 loop reads CASRRQTRVEQPQHF. CDR3 coding DNA: TGTGCCAGCAGGAGACAAACTCGGGTTGAGCAGCCCCAGCATTTT.

This clone was recorded once. The chain has TRBV11-2 and TRBJ2-7, with D unresolved. This CDR3 has 13 residues. Germline V gene lookup returns CDR1 SGHAT and CDR2 FQNNGV. The V end was cut by 0 bases, the J end by 5 bases, with 8 bases between. CDR3 nucleotides: TGTGCCAGCAGCTTAGAGGTCCGGAACGAGCAGTACTTC. It specifies CASSLEVRNEQYF.

The rearrangement links TRBV10-2 to TRBJ1-3, with D perhaps TRBD1 (5 bases). The CDR3 is made up of 15 amino acids. The V and J ends lost 2 bases and 4 bases respectively, with 12 bases between them. Looked up from germline, CDR1 is WSHSY and CDR2 is SAAADI. CDR3 residues: CASSERRGRGNTIYF. DNA of the CDR3: TGCGCCAGCAGTGAGCGAAGGGGACGCGGAAACACCATATATTTT.

The rearrangement uses TRBV5-6 and TRBJ2-7, with D perhaps TRBD1 (7 bases). Germline CDR1 reads SGHDT; CDR2 reads YYEEEE. The length of the CDR3 is 17 residues. Trimming pared 7 bases from V and 1 base from J, leaving 24 bases between. DNA for the CDR3: TGTGCCAGCCTCAGGGGGATCATGGGGGGCGCATCCTACGAGCAGTACTTC. It is translated as CASLRGIMGGASYEQYF.

This chain connects TRBV4-3 to TRBJ1-1, with 8 bases fitting TRBD1. After removal of 5 bases from V and 1 base from J, the junction contained 12 bases not matched to a gene. Germline V gene lookup returns CDR1 LGHNA and CDR2 YSLEER. CDR3 size: 17 residues. CDR3 sequence (DNA): TGCGCCAGCAGCTCTAAATGGCCGGGGACAGGGAACACTGAAGCTTTCTTT. Its translation is CASSSKWPGTGNTEAFF.

The V call is TRBV19, the J call TRBJ1-3; D may be TRBD1 (5 bases). Trimming cost V 5 bases and J 3 bases, with 8 bases left between them. This CDR3 comprises 13 residues. Germline CDR1 LNHDA, CDR2 SQIVND (reference sequence). The CDR3 nucleotides read TGTGCCAGTAGTTCGGGGCTTGGAAACACCATATATTTT. Its translation is CASSSGLGNTIYF.

This chain joins TRBV6-5 and TRBJ1-1; the D is unclear. The V gene lost 5 bases and the J gene lost 1 base, with 8 bases spanning the gap. The germline V gene has CDR1 MNHEY and CDR2 SVGAGI. The CDR3 has 13 residues. CDR3 nucleotides: TGTGCCAGCAGTAAAACATGGAACACTGAAGCTTTCTTT. Protein: CASSKTWNTEAFF.

The chain couples TRBV4-3 to TRBJ2-3, with 7 bases matching TRBD2. Germline V gene sequence: CDR1 LGHNA, CDR2 YSLEER. This CDR3 has 15 amino acids. The ends lost 4 bases at V and 4 bases at J; junction bases unmatched: 8. The CDR3 sequence is CASSPRGGAADTQYF. DNA of the CDR3: TGCGCCAGCAGCCCTAGGGGAGGGGCGGCAGATACGCAGTATTTT.

The V and J genes are TRBV13 and TRBJ2-5; D gene unclear. The CDR3 is made up of 14 amino acids. Germline loops: CDR1 PRHDT, CDR2 FYEKMQ (reference sequence). V was clipped by 2 bases and J by 1 base, with 8 bases between them. The CDR3 nucleotides read TGTGCCAGCAGCTTAATCGTGACCCAAGAGACCCAGTACTTC. This gives the protein CASSLIVTQETQYF.